This T cell receptor beta chain was sequenced in a study of T cell responses to AZD1222 COVID-19 vaccine. Clones were read by immunoSEQ multiplex PCR, and TCRdb kept only the in-frame ones, dropping some. Seen here are under 150,000 clones, roughly 92% observed once, and the top ten hold about 1.1%. A single count supports this clone. CDR3 size: 11 residues. V lost 8 bases and J 8 bases, leaving 9 bases between the germline ends. Germline assignment: CDR1 MNHEY and CDR2 SMNVEV (reference sequence). This TCR derives from an adult who received the AZD1222 COVID-19 vaccine. The starting material was peripheral blood, obtained 28 days after the second AZD1222 dose. The gene calls are TRBV27 and TRBJ1-4; D is perhaps TRBD1 (6 bases). CDR3 amino acids: CASRRGEKLFF. As DNA, the CDR3 is TGTGCCAGCCGGAGGGGGGAAAAACTGTTTTTT. Full variable domain (remainder filled in from reference TRBV27 and TRBJ1-4): EAQVTQNPRYLITVTGKKLTVTCSQNMNHEYMSWYRQDPGLGLRQIYYSMNVEVTDKGDVPEGYKVSRKEKRNFPLILESPSPNQTSLYFCASRRGEKLFFGSGTQLSVL.